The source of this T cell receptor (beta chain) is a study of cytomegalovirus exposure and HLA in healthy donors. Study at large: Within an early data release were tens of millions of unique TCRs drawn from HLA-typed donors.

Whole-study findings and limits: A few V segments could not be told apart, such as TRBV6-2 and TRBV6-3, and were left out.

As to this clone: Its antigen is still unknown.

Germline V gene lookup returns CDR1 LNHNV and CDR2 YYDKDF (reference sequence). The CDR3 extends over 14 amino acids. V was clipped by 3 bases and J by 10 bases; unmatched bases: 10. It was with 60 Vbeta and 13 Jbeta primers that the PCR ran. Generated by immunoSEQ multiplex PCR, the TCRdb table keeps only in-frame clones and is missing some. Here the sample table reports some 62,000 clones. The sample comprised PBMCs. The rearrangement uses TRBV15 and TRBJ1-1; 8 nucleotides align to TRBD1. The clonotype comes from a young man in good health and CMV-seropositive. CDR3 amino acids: CATSRGRQGSVAFF. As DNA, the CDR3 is TGTGCCACCAGCAGGGGAAGACAGGGGTCGGTAGCTTTCTTT.